A selection of T cell receptor beta chains follows, all from one sample in a study of blood T cell repertoires in COVID-19. This table comes from immunoSEQ multiplex PCR, and its TCRdb copy is limited to in-frame clones, with some not included. The sample records around 310,000 clones, around 87% being singletons. What was sequenced was peripheral blood. The receptor source for this set is a woman in her thirties or forties with COVID-19, enrolled during active disease. Each CDR3 is given with its conserved first and last residue. D genes are given only for firm matches. A clone size is listed for some rows: how often the clone was seen (once, few, many), or a class if it is expanded.

d_call: TRBD1
clone_size: few
j_call: TRBJ1-3
v_call: TRBV5-1
cdr3_nt: TGCGCCAGCAGCCCCGGGACAGGGACTGGAAACACCATATATTTT
cdr3_aa: CASSPGTGTGNTIYF

d_call: TRBD1
clone_size: once
j_call: TRBJ1-4
v_call: TRBV9
cdr3_nt: TGTGCCAGCAGCGAGACAGGGGCGAGGATTAATGAAAAACTGTTTTTT
cdr3_aa: CASSETGARINEKLFF

d_call: .
clone_size: .
j_call: TRBJ2-7
v_call: TRBV6-1
cdr3_nt: TGTGCCAGCAGTCGGCCGAGTGACAGCACCTACGAGCAGTACTTC
cdr3_aa: CASSRPSDSTYEQYF

d_call: .
clone_size: .
j_call: TRBJ1-2
v_call: TRBV6-1
cdr3_nt: TGTGCCAGCAGTGAAGACTACTATGGCTACACCTTC
cdr3_aa: CASSEDYYGYTF

d_call: TRBD1
clone_size: .
j_call: TRBJ1-6
v_call: TRBV30
cdr3_nt: TGTGCCTGGAGAGGGACAGGGGCCTATAATTCACCCCTCCACTTT
cdr3_aa: CAWRGTGAYNSPLHF

d_call: .
clone_size: .
j_call: TRBJ1-4
v_call: TRBV27
cdr3_nt: TGTGCCAGCAGTTTAATATGGGGAGGGGAAAAACTGTTTTTT
cdr3_aa: CASSLIWGGEKLFF

d_call: TRBD1
clone_size: .
j_call: TRBJ1-6
v_call: TRBV27
cdr3_nt: TGTGCCAGCAGCCCGAGCCCGGGACAGGGGGAATCCTATAATTCACCCCTCCACTTT
cdr3_aa: CASSPSPGQGESYNSPLHF

d_call: .
clone_size: .
j_call: TRBJ2-1
v_call: TRBV28
cdr3_nt: TGTGCCAGCAGTTCCCCTAGCGACAATGAGCAGTTCTTC
cdr3_aa: CASSSPSDNEQFF

d_call: TRBD2
clone_size: .
j_call: TRBJ2-3
v_call: TRBV6-5
cdr3_nt: TGTGCCAGCAGTTTATGGACTAGCGGGAGGGATACGCAGTATTTT
cdr3_aa: CASSLWTSGRDTQYF

d_call: .
clone_size: .
j_call: TRBJ2-2
v_call: TRBV4-1
cdr3_nt: TGCGCCAGCAGCTCCGGGACTCTCGCGACCGGGGAGCTGTTTTTT
cdr3_aa: CASSSGTLATGELFF

d_call: .
clone_size: .
j_call: TRBJ1-2
v_call: TRBV18
cdr3_nt: TGTGCCAGCTCACCATTGGGGGGGGCTGGCTACACCTTC
cdr3_aa: CASSPLGGAGYTF

d_call: TRBD2
clone_size: .
j_call: TRBJ2-3
v_call: TRBV7-2
cdr3_nt: TGTGCCAGCAGCCACGGACTAGCGGGAGGGCCTGATACGCAGTATTTT
cdr3_aa: CASSHGLAGGPDTQYF

d_call: TRBD2
clone_size: .
j_call: TRBJ2-1
v_call: TRBV7-3
cdr3_nt: TGTGCCAGCAGCTTAACGACTAGCGGGAGTGTCTACAATGAGCAGTTCTTC
cdr3_aa: CASSLTTSGSVYNEQFF

d_call: .
clone_size: once
j_call: TRBJ2-7
v_call: TRBV24-1
cdr3_nt: TGTGCCACCAGTGATGCAGCTAGTACAGGGTGGTACGAGCAGTACTTC
cdr3_aa: CATSDAASTGWYEQYF